This T cell receptor (beta chain) was recovered during a study of T-cell reconstitution after alpha-beta-depleted transplantation in children. Trimming removed 5 bases at V and 1 base at J, with 9 bases between. CDR1 and CDR2 (germline): SEHNR, FQNEAQ (reference sequence). The CDR3 has 15 residues. Unique molecular identifiers were incorporated during preparation of the TCRbeta library. TCRdb analysed the PCR reads with MiXCR anew, one entry per CDR3 protein. The sample records approximately 400,000 distinct CDR3 sequences, 11% being singletons. The chain combines TRBV7-9 with TRBJ2-6; no clear D. This specimen was PBMCs from the stem cell graft donor, taken from the stem cell graft. The origin of this receptor is a human donor who donated a stem cell graft to a child with acute myeloid leukemia. This CDR3 is CASSADGSGANVLTF. The CDR3 DNA reads TGTGCCAGCAGCGCCGACGGGTCTGGGGCCAACGTCCTGACTTTC.